These 11 T cell receptor beta chains were sequenced from one sample in a study of blood T cells in healthy people across ages. The authors ran a second PCR of about 6 to 11 cycles using a sample-barcoded 5' primer and a J-beta primer mix. MiXCR, run by TCRdb on the 5' RACE reads, gives a single entry per CDR3 protein. Of nearly 1 million distinct CDR3 sequences listed, just over 50% are singletons. Input material: blood. Receptors originate from a woman in her sixties or seventies in good health.

Many counts were recorded for this clonotype. The genes are TRBV7-9 and TRBJ1-5; weak D call: TRBD1 (5 bases). This CDR3 contains 15 residues. Deletions cut 1 base from V and 0 bases from J, with 7 bases between. In germline, CDR1 is SEHNR, CDR2 FQNEAQ (reference sequence). The CDR3 loop reads CASSLGGYSNQPQHF. The CDR3 DNA reads as TGTGCCAGCAGCTTAGGGGGCTATAGCAATCAGCCCCAGCATTTT.

The chain recombines TRBV2 with TRBJ2-7; D not certain. V lost 2 bases to trimming and J lost 7 bases, with 18 bases between them. This CDR3 has 15 amino acids. Germline values: CDR1 SNHLY, CDR2 FYNNEI. The CDR3 region has the DNA TGTGCCAGCAGTGAATACGGAACCTCCTACAATGAGCAGTACTTC. Amino acids: CASSEYGTSYNEQYF. Together with reference TRBV2 and TRBJ2-7, the CDR3 gives the full variable domain: EPEVTQTPSHQVTQMGQEVILRCVPISNHLYFYWYRQILGQKVEFLVSFYNNEISEKSEIFDDQFSVERPDGSNFTLKIRSTKLEDSAMYFCASSEYGTSYNEQYFGPGTRLTVT.

The chain employs TRBV5-1 and TRBJ2-2, with a possible D match to TRBD2 (6 bases). Germline V CDR1 and CDR2: SGHRS, YFSETQ. This CDR3 region has 17 residues. Trimming pared 2 bases from V and 4 bases from J, leaving 18 bases between. Here the CDR3 DNA reads TGCGCCAGCAGCTTCCTGTCACCACCGGGAGCCACCGGGGAGCTGTTTTTT. This encodes CASSFLSPPGATGELFF. The variable domain in full, completed from reference TRBV5-1 and TRBJ2-2, reads KAGVTQTPRYLIKTRGQQVTLSCSPISGHRSVSWYQQTPGQGLQFLFEYFSETQRNKGNFPGRFSGRQFSNSRSEMNVSTLELGDSALYLCASSFLSPPGATGELFFGEGSRLTVL.

The chain combines TRBV4-2 with TRBJ2-7; D is possibly TRBD1 or TRBD2 (5 bases each). The CDR3 runs to 17 residues. Trimming stripped 2 bases from V and 2 bases from J, with 19 bases between. Germline V CDR1 and CDR2: LGHNA, YNFKEQ. The CDR3 nucleotides are TGTGCCAGCAGCCAAACCAAACCCGGGACCGTGACCTACGAGCAGTACTTC. Translating gives CASSQTKPGTVTYEQYF.

For the CDR3, the DNA is TGTGCCAGCAGTTTTGTGCAGGGCGGGACCCAGTACTTC. Translating gives CASSFVQGGTQYF. This chain joins TRBV28 and TRBJ2-5; TRBD1 might be the D (5 bases). Trimming pared 3 bases from V and 7 bases from J, leaving 12 bases between. Germline CDR1 reads MDHEN; CDR2 reads SYDVKM. The CDR3 is 13 residues long.

This chain links TRBV20-1 with TRBJ2-1; D uncertain. The germline V gene has CDR1 DFQATT and CDR2 SNEGSKA (reference sequence). There are 14 residues in the CDR3. Trimming removed 3 bases at V and 0 bases at J, with 9 bases between. CDR3 protein: CSARTGSSYNEQFF. CDR3 sequence (DNA): TGCAGTGCTAGGACCGGAAGCTCCTACAATGAGCAGTTCTTC.

V usage is TRBV28 and J usage is TRBJ1-1; possibly TRBD1 for D (5 bases). The CDR3 has 15 amino acids. Germline V lookup: CDR1 MDHEN, CDR2 SYDVKM. Trimming took 5 bases from V and 3 from J, leaving 16 bases between them. The CDR3 protein is CASSLSREVDTEAFF. CDR3 DNA sequence: TGTGCCAGCAGTCTCTCCAGGGAGGTAGACACTGAAGCTTTCTTT.

This sequence joins TRBV18 and TRBJ1-2, with D tentatively TRBD1 (5 bases). The V end was cut by 3 bases, the J end by 9 bases, with 11 bases between. Germline V lookup: CDR1 KGHSH, CDR2 LQKENI. CDR3 length: 12 residues. CDR3 sequence (DNA): TGTGCCAGCTCACCGACAACGGACAGCTACACCTTC. Translated, it gives CASSPTTDSYTF.

V usage is TRBV3-1 and J usage is TRBJ2-3; the D is unclear. The CDR3 runs 12 residues. Germline V lookup: CDR1 LGHDT, CDR2 YNNKEL (reference sequence). V lost 1 base, J lost 7 bases, and 6 bases lay in between. The CDR3 spells CASSQGGYTQYF. The DNA for the CDR3 is TGTGCCAGCAGCCAAGGCGGCTATACGCAGTATTTT.

V and J are TRBV2 and TRBJ2-4, with 14 positions matching TRBD2. Per the germline V gene, CDR1 is SNHLY and CDR2 is FYNNEI. The CDR3 length is 14 residues. The J segment lost 11 bases and the V segment lost 6 bases, leaving 6 bases of the junction unmatched. In nucleotides, the CDR3 is TGTGCCAGCAGCGGACTAGCGGGAGGTTTGGTTCAGTACTTC. As protein: CASSGLAGGLVQYF.

The chain links TRBV25-1 to TRBJ2-3; 11 bases are a match to TRBD2. Germline V gives CDR1 MGHDK, CDR2 SYGVNS. V lost 0 bases and J lost 5; bases outside the gene matches: 4. There are 16 residues in the CDR3. The CDR3 DNA follows: TGTGCCAGCAGTGAATATCGCGGACTAGCGGGAGATACGCAGTATTTT. This codes for CASSEYRGLAGDTQYF.